These T cell receptor beta chains were read from a single sample in a study of blood T cell repertoires in COVID-19. Assay: immunoSEQ multiplex PCR; the TCRdb copy retains only in-frame clones and omits some. The sample consists of around 300,000 clones, approximately 88% of them appearing once. The sequenced material came from PBMCs or T cells enriched from blood (not recorded which). These receptors were collected from a man younger than 45 who had recovered from COVID-19. CDR3s include the opening cysteine and the closing phenylalanine or tryptophan. The D gene is left open where the match is weak. Not all rows give a size; the values are once, few, many and, for expanded clones, a class.

CASRILLTEGYTF TGTGCCAGCAGAATCCTCTTGACTGAGGGCTACACCTTC TRBV2 . TRBJ1-2 .
CASGIDIGQYF TGTGCTAGTGGTATAGACATTGGGCAGTACTTC TRBV12-5 once TRBJ2-7 .
CASGTSNINEQFF TGTGCCAGCGGGACTAGCAATATAAATGAGCAGTTCTTC TRBV13 . TRBJ2-1 TRBD2
CASRISGATGELFF TGTGCCAGCAGGATCTCAGGGGCGACCGGGGAGCTGTTTTTT TRBV28 . TRBJ2-2 .
CASSQDRGVRDGYTF TGTGCCAGCAGCCAAGATCGCGGGGTGAGGGATGGCTACACCTTC TRBV3-1/TRBV3-2 . TRBJ1-2 .
CASSSTGGYEQYF TGTGCCAGCTCATCTACAGGGGGCTACGAGCAGTACTTC TRBV18 . TRBJ2-7 TRBD1
CASSSGLAGLNEQFF TGTGCCAGCTCATCCGGACTAGCGGGGCTCAATGAGCAGTTCTTC TRBV18 . TRBJ2-1 TRBD2
CAYNQGNQPQHF TGTGCCTATAACCAGGGAAATCAGCCCCAGCATTTT TRBV30 . TRBJ1-5 .
CASSYPGLAGGRSYNEQFF TGTGCCAGCAGTTACCCGGGACTAGCGGGGGGTCGCTCCTACAATGAGCAGTTCTTC TRBV6-2/TRBV6-3 . TRBJ2-1 TRBD2
CASSSTGDGGYTF TGTGCCAGCAGCTCGACAGGGGATGGTGGCTACACCTTC TRBV2 . TRBJ1-2 TRBD1